The 18 T cell receptor beta chains given below trace back to one sample, sequenced in a study of T cells after yellow fever vaccination. TCRdb used MiXCR to reprocess the 5' RACE reads, holding one entry per CDR3 protein. The sample consists of about 320,000 distinct CDR3 sequences, around 4.5% of them appearing once. The sample here was PBMCs, taken 15 days after the yellow fever booster vaccination. The receptors derive from a man aged 18 to 30 who received the YFV17D yellow fever vaccine.

The chain combines TRBV20-1 with TRBJ1-2; D is uncertain. The CDR3 is 13 residues long. Germline V gene data show CDR1 as DFQATT and CDR2 as SNEGSKA (reference sequence). The germline V and J ends were trimmed by 5 bases and 3 bases, with 13 bases remaining between them. The CDR3: CSALPGGDYGYTF. The CDR3 coding sequence is TGCAGTGCTCTACCGGGTGGCGACTATGGCTACACCTTC.

This clonotype has at least ten counts. The chain combines TRBV7-2 with TRBJ1-1; TRBD1 is a possible D gene (5 bases). Trimming stripped 8 bases from V and 4 bases from J, with 11 bases between. Looked up from germline, CDR1 is SGHTA and CDR2 is FQGNSA. This CDR3 region has 12 residues. CDR3 bases: TGTGCCAGCCAGTGGGACGGCACTGAAGCTTTCTTT. As protein: CASQWDGTEAFF.

This rearrangement joins TRBV6-6 to TRBJ1-2, with D tentatively TRBD1 (5 bases). The CDR3 consists of 14 residues. The germline V gene has CDR1 MNHNY and CDR2 SVGAGI (reference sequence). Between the trimmed V and J ends, which lost 4 bases and 6 bases, there was a span of 15 bases. The CDR3 here is CASSSPRVGDGYTF. CDR3 nucleotides: TGTGCCAGCAGTTCACCCAGGGTGGGCGATGGCTACACCTTC.

This clonotype was counted between two and nine times. The J gene is TRBJ1-1, the V gene TRBV27; no firm D call. V lost 10 bases to trimming and J lost 0 bases, with 12 bases between them. The CDR3 extends over 13 amino acids. The germline V gene has CDR1 MNHEY and CDR2 SMNVEV (reference sequence). The CDR3 bases are TGTGCCACCATGGGGTCCATGAACACTGAAGCTTTCTTT. This sequence encodes CATMGSMNTEAFF.

This clonotype was counted between two and nine times. V and J are TRBV5-8 and TRBJ2-3, with 12 bases aligning to TRBD2. Germline V lookup: CDR1 SGHTS, CDR2 YDEGEE. This CDR3 has 15 amino acids. Germline trimming cut 6 bases from V and 3 bases from J; bases unmatched to any gene: 5. CDR3 DNA sequence: TGTGCCAGCAACCTAGCGGGGGGGCAGACAGATACGCAGTATTTT. Its protein is CASNLAGGQTDTQYF.

This clonotype showed up just a few times. The J gene is TRBJ1-4, the V gene TRBV7-9; weak D call: TRBD1 (5 bases). There are 15 residues in the CDR3. Trimming removed 5 bases from V and 2 bases from J, with 12 bases in between. CDR1 SEHNR and CDR2 FQNEAQ come from the germline V gene (reference sequence). CDR3 sequence: CASSEGIGTNEKLFF. Written as DNA, the CDR3 is TGTGCCAGCAGCGAGGGGATAGGGACTAATGAAAAACTGTTTTTT.

This clonotype was detected a few times. The chain joins TRBV12-3 or TRBV12-4 to TRBJ1-2, with D unclear. V was shortened by 8 bases and J by 1 base, with 11 bases between the two germline ends. This CDR3 region has 13 residues. The CDR3 DNA reads as TGTGCCAGCGGAGAGGGCTATAACTATGGCTACACCTTC. Its protein product is CASGEGYNYGYTF.

This clonotype was seen repeatedly, ten times or more. CDR3 coding DNA: TGTGCCAGCAGCCCCCCGTGGGGCGGCCCCCTCACAGATACGCAGTATTTT. It is translated as CASSPPWGGPLTDTQYF. The chain links TRBV7-9 to TRBJ2-3; TRBD1 might be the D (5 bases). There are 17 residues in the CDR3. The V end was cut by 5 bases, the J end by 2 bases, with 20 bases between. Germline CDR1 and CDR2: SEHNR and FQNEAQ (reference sequence).

This chain joins TRBV4-1 and TRBJ2-5; D is uncertain. CDR1 is MGHRA, CDR2 YSYEKL, per germline. V was shortened by 0 bases and J by 1 base, with 9 bases between the two germline ends. This CDR3 has 15 amino acids. In DNA, the CDR3 is TGCGCCAGCAGCCAAGAGGGTCGGAGCCAAGAGACCCAGTACTTC. Translation gives CASSQEGRSQETQYF.

This clonotype has ten or more counts. For the CDR3, the DNA is TGTGCCAGCAGTTTAGAACGAGCTCAGCCCCAGCATTTT. Protein: CASSLERAQPQHF. The chain combines TRBV12-3 or TRBV12-4 with TRBJ1-5; D is undetermined. Trimming shortened V by 1 base and J by 6 bases, and 7 bases separated the two germline ends. The CDR3 is 13 residues long.

This clonotype was counted at least ten times. The chain employs TRBV9 and TRBJ2-7; possibly TRBD1 or TRBD2 for D (6 bases each). V was shortened by 0 bases and J by 3 bases, with 10 bases between the two germline ends. The CDR3 totals 14 residues. CDR1 SGDLS and CDR2 YYNGEE come from the germline V gene. CDR3 DNA sequence: TGTGCCAGCAGCGTAGAGGGGGGAGGCTACGAGCAGTACTTC. It translates to CASSVEGGGYEQYF.

The V call is TRBV7-9, the J call TRBJ1-3; D remains unclear. CDR1 is SEHNR, CDR2 FQNEAQ, per germline (reference sequence). V was shortened by 8 bases and J by 4 bases, with 12 bases between the two germline ends. The CDR3 extends over 13 amino acids. The CDR3 DNA follows: TGTGCCAGCGGCCTCCCCGGCGGAAACACCATATATTTT. Encoded protein: CASGLPGGNTIYF.

The rearrangement links TRBV5-4 to TRBJ2-7, with a weak D call TRBD2 (6 bases). The CDR3 runs to 13 residues. V lost 5 bases and J lost 7, with 16 bases in between. Germline CDR1 is SGHNT and CDR2 is YYREEE (reference sequence). CDR3: CASRWSGLGEQYF. CDR3 DNA sequence: TGTGCCAGCAGATGGAGCGGGCTGGGGGAGCAGTACTTC.

This clonotype was counted only a few times. This chain uses TRBV3-1 with TRBJ2-5; D call uncertain. V gave up 1 base and J gave up 1 base, with 7 bases separating them. From germline, CDR1 is LGHDT and CDR2 YNNKEL (reference sequence). CDR3 size: 14 residues. The CDR3 coding sequence is TGTGCCAGCAGCCAAGGGGAAGTCCAAGAGACCCAGTACTTC. It yields the protein CASSQGEVQETQYF.

This clonotype was observed at least ten times. The V and J genes are TRBV12-5 and TRBJ2-1; D possibly corresponds to TRBD2 (6 bases). This CDR3 has 13 residues. V lost 4 bases and J 10 bases, leaving 14 bases between the germline ends. The germline V gene encodes CDR1 LGHNT and CDR2 FRNRAP. This chain's CDR3 is CASGSADLAEQFF. CDR3 coding DNA: TGTGCTAGTGGTTCCGCAGACCTAGCGGAGCAGTTCTTC.

At least ten counts were recorded for this clonotype. J is TRBJ1-6 and V is TRBV6-1, with D possibly TRBD1 on 5 matching bases. Germline values: CDR1 MNHNS, CDR2 SASEGT. This CDR3 contains 14 residues. Deletions cut 1 base from V and 9 bases from J, with 10 bases between. The CDR3 loop is CASSEGFDSSPLHF. Here the CDR3 DNA reads TGTGCCAGCAGTGAAGGATTTGACAGTTCACCCCTCCACTTT.

This clonotype was observed many times. The J gene is TRBJ2-3, the V gene TRBV5-1; perhaps TRBD2 as D (6 bases). The length of the CDR3 is 15 residues. Germline CDR1 is SGHRS and CDR2 is YFSETQ. V was shortened by 0 bases and J by 1 base, with 9 bases between the two germline ends. For the CDR3, the DNA is TGCGCCAGCAGCTTGGTTGCTAGCGGCACAGATACGCAGTATTTT. Translating gives CASSLVASGTDTQYF.

The table lists this clonotype with a few counts. This chain connects TRBV7-9 to TRBJ2-5; D could derive from TRBD1 or TRBD2 (6 bases each). V lost 8 bases and J 4 bases, leaving 20 bases between the germline ends. The germline CDR1 and CDR2 sequences are SEHNR and FQNEAQ (reference sequence). CDR3 length equals 15 residues. The CDR3 coding sequence is TGTGCCAGCCGAGCCGGGACCTGGGGGGCAGAGACCCAGTACTTC. Amino acids: CASRAGTWGAETQYF.